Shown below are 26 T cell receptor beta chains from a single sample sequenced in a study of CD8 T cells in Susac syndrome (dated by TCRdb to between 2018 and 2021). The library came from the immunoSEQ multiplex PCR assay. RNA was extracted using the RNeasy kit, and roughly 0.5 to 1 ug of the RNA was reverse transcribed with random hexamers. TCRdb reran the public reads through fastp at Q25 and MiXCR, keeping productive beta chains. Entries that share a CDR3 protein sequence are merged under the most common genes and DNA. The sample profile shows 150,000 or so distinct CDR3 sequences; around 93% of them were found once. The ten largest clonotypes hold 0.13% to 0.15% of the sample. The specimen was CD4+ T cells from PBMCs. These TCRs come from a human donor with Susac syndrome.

The CDR3 DNA sequence: TGTGCCAGCAGTGAAGTTGGTCAGCCCCAGCATTTT. Amino acid sequence: CASSEVGQPQHF. V gene TRBV2 combines with J gene TRBJ1-5; unclear D gene. Trimming pared 1 base from V and 6 bases from J, leaving 4 bases between. Looked up from germline, CDR1 is SNHLY and CDR2 is FYNNEI. This CDR3 is 12 amino acids long.

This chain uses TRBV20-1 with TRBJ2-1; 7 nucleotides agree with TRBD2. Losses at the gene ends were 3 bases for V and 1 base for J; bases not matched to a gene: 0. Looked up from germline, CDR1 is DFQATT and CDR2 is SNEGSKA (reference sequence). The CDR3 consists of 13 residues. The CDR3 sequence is CSARRGSYNEQFF. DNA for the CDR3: TGCAGTGCTAGGCGGGGGTCCTACAATGAGCAGTTCTTC.

This chain's CDR3 is CASTPRDGGYTF. Here the CDR3 DNA reads TGTGCCAGCACCCCCAGGGATGGCGGCTACACCTTC. The chain carries TRBV6-2 or TRBV6-3 and TRBJ1-2, with D possibly being TRBD1 (5 bases). The V end lost 7 bases, the J end lost 8 bases, and 14 bases lay between the germline ends. The CDR3 consists of 12 residues. CDR1 is MNHEY, CDR2 SVGEGT, per germline.

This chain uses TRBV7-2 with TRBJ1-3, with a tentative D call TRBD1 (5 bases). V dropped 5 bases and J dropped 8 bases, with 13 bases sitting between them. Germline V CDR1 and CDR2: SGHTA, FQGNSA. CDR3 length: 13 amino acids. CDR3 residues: CASSLDRTDTIYF. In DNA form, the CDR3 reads TGTGCCAGCAGCCTAGACAGAACTGACACCATATATTTT.

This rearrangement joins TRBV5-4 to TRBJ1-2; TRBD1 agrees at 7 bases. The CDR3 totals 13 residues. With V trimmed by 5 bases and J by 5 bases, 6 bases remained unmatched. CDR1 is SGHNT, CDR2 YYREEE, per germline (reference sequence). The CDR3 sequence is CASSSGTAYGYTF. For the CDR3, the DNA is TGTGCCAGCAGTTCCGGGACAGCATATGGCTACACCTTC. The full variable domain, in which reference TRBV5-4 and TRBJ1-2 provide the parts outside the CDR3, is ETGVTQSPTHLIKTRGQQVTLRCSSQSGHNTVSWYQQALGQGPQFIFQYYREEENGRGNFPPRFSGLQFPNYSSELNVNALELDDSALYLCASSSGTAYGYTFGSGTRLTVV.

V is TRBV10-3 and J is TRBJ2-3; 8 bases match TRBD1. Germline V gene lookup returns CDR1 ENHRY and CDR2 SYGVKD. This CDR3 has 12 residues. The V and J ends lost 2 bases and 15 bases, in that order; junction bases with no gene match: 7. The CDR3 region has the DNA TGTGCCATCAGTGAGCCCCGGGACAGGTTATATTTT. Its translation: CAISEPRDRLYF.

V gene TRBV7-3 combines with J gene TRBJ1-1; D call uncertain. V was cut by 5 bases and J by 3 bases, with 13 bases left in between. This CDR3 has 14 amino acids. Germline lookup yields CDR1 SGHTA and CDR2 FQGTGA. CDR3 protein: CASSQLGDDTEAFF. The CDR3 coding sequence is TGTGCCAGCAGCCAGCTTGGGGATGACACTGAAGCTTTCTTT.

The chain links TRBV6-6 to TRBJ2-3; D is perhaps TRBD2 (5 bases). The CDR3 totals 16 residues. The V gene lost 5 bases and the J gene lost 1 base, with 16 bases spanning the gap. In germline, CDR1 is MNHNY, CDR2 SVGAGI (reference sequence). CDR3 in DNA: TGTGCCAGCAGTAGCGGAGCATGGACGGGCACAGATACGCAGTATTTT. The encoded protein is CASSSGAWTGTDTQYF.

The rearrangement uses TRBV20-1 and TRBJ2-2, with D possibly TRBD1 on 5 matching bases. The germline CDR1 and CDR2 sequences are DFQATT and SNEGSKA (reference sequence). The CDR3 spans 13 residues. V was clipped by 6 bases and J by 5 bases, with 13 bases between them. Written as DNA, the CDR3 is TGCAGTGCCCCCCTAGGGGTGACCGGGGAGCTGTTTTTT. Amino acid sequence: CSAPLGVTGELFF.

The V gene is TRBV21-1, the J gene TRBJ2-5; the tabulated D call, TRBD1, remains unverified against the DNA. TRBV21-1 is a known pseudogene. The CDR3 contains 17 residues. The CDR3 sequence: CASSKYGPAGSQETQYF. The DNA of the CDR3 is TGTGCCAGCAGCAAATACGGCCCGGCAGGGTCCCAAGAGACCCAGTACTTC.

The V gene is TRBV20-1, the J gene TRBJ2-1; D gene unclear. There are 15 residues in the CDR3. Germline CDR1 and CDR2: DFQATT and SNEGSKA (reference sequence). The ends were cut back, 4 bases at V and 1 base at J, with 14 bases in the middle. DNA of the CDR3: TGCAGTGCTAATAACCTCCGCGAATCCTACAATGAGCAGTTCTTC. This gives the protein CSANNLRESYNEQFF.

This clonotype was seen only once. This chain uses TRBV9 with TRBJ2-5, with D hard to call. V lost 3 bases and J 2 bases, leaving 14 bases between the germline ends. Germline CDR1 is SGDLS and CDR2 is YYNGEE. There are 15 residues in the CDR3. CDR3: CASSDGPFAQETQYF. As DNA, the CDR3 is TGTGCCAGCAGCGACGGACCTTTTGCTCAAGAGACCCAGTACTTC.

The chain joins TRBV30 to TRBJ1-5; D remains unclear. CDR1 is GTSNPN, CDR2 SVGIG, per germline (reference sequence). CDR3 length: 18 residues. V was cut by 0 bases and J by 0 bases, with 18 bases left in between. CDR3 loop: CAWSVHWAGDNSNQPQHF. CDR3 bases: TGTGCCTGGAGTGTACACTGGGCAGGAGACAATAGCAATCAGCCCCAGCATTTT.

The CDR3 protein is CASGKGDWEAFF. The CDR3 bases are TGTGCTAGTGGCAAGGGGGACTGGGAAGCTTTCTTT. The chain has TRBV12-5 and TRBJ1-1; maybe TRBD1 (6 bases). V was pared by 6 bases and J by 8 bases, with 13 bases between. The CDR3 runs to 12 residues. The germline gives CDR1 LGHNT, CDR2 FRNRAP. The variable domain in full, with the rest retrieved from reference TRBV12-5 and TRBJ1-1, is DARVTQTPRHKVTEMGQEVTMRCQPILGHNTVFWYRQTMMQGLELLAYFRNRAPLDDSGMPKDRFSAEMPDATLATLKIQPSEPRDSAVYFCASGKGDWEAFFGQGTRLTVV.

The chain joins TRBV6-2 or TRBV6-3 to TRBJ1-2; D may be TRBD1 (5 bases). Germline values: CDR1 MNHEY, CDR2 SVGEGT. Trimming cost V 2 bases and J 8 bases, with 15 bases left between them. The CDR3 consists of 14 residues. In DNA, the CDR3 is TGTGCCAGCAGTTACCGTCAGGGAGAAGGCGGCTACACCTTC. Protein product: CASSYRQGEGGYTF.

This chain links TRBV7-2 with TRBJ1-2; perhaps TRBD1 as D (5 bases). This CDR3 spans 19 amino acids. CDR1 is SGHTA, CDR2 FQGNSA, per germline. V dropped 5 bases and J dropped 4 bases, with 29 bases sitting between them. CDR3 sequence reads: CASSRRGTATSNKGYGYTF. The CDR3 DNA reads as TGTGCCAGCAGCAGACGCGGGACCGCGACGAGCAACAAAGGCTATGGCTACACCTTC.

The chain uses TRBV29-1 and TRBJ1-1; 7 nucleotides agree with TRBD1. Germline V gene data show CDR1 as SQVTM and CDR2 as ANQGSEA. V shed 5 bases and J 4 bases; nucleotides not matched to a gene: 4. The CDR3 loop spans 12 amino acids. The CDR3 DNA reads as TGCAGCGTTAGGGGGCCGGGCACTGAAGCTTTCTTT. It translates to CSVRGPGTEAFF.

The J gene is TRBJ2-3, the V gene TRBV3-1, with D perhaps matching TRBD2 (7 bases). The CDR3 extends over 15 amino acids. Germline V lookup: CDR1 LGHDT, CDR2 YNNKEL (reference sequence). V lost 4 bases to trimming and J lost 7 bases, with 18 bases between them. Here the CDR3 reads CASSPGGRGPNTQYF. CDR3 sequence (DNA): TGTGCCAGCAGCCCCGGGGGGCGGGGTCCGAATACGCAGTATTTT.

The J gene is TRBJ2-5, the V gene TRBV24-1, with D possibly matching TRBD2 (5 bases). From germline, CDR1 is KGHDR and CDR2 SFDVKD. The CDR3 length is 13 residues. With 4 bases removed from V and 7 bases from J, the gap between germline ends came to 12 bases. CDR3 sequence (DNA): TGTGCCACCAGTGACCCGGGATCGAGGACCCAGTACTTC. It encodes CATSDPGSRTQYF.

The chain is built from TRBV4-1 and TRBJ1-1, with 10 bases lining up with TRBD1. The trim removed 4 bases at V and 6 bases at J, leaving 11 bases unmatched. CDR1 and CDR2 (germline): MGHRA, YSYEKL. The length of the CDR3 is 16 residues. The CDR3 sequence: CASSLRSTGQGPEAFF. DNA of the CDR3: TGCGCCAGCAGCCTCCGCAGTACGGGACAGGGGCCTGAAGCTTTCTTT.

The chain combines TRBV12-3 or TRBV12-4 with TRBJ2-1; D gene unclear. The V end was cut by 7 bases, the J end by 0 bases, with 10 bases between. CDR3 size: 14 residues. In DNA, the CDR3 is TGTGCCAGCACCCTTAGAAGCTCCTACAATGAGCAGTTCTTC. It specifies CASTLRSSYNEQFF.

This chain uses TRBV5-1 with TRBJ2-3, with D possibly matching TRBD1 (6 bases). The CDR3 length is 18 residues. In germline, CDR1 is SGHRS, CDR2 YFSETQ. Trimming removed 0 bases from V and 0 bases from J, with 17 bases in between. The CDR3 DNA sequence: TGCGCCAGCAGCTTGGGCAGTGTTTGGGGGCCTAGCACAGATACGCAGTATTTT. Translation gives CASSLGSVWGPSTDTQYF.

DNA of the CDR3: TGTGCCAGCATAGGGGGACAGGGGGCCGCTATCACTGAAGCTTTCTTT. It yields the protein CASIGGQGAAITEAFF. The J gene is TRBJ1-1, the V gene TRBV25-1, with 12 bases that match TRBD1. CDR1 is MGHDK, CDR2 SYGVNS, per germline. V shed 7 bases and J 4 bases; nucleotides not matched to a gene: 10. The CDR3 spans 16 residues. Drawing the rest from reference TRBV25-1 and TRBJ1-1, the complete variable domain is EADIYQTPRYLVIGTGKKITLECSQTMGHDKMYWYQQDPGMELHLIHYSYGVNSTEKGDLSSESTVSRIRTEHFPLTLESARPSHTSQYLCASIGGQGAAITEAFFGQGTRLTVV.

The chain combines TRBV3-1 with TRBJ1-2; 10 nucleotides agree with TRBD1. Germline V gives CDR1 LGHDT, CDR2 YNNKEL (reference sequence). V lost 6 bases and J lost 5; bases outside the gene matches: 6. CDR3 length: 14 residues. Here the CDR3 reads CASRPTGGGYGYTF. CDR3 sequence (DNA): TGTGCCAGCAGGCCGACAGGGGGCGGGTATGGCTACACCTTC.

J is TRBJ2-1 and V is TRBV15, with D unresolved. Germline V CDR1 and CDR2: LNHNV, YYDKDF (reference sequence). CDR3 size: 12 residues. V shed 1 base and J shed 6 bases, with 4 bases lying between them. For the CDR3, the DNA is TGTGCCACCAGCAGAGTGGGCAATGAGCAGTTCTTC. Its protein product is CATSRVGNEQFF.

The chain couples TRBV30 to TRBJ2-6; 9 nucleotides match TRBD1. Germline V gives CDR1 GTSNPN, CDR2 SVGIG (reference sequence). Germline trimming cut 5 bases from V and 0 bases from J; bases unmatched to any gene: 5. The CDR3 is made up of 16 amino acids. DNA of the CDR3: TGTGCCTGGGACAGGGGGTCGAACTCTGGGGCCAACGTCCTGACTTTC. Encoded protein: CAWDRGSNSGANVLTF.